One and the same sample provided the 26 T cell receptor beta chains below, sequenced in a study of blood T cell repertoires in COVID-19. Sequenced by immunoSEQ multiplex PCR; TCRdb stores in-frame clones only, minus some. The top ten hold roughly 7% of the sample, which has 200,000 to 300,000 clones, around 90% seen once. The sample comprised peripheral blood. These receptor sequences come from a man aged 55 to 69 who had recovered from COVID-19.

The chain employs TRBV6-4 and TRBJ2-3; possible D gene TRBD2, 6 bases. The CDR3 contains 15 residues. Per germline, CDR1 MRHNA and CDR2 SNTAGT. V lost 0 bases and J 9 bases, leaving 16 bases between the germline ends. The CDR3 reads CASSDSGGELETQYF. Here the CDR3 DNA reads TGTGCCAGCAGTGACTCAGGAGGGGAACTTGAGACGCAGTATTTT.

V is TRBV15 and J is TRBJ1-4, with 7 nucleotides matching TRBD1. The V gene end was trimmed by 7 bases and the J gene end by 13 bases; junction bases not matched to a gene: 12. Germline V gene lookup returns CDR1 LNHNV and CDR2 YYDKDF (reference sequence). There are 13 residues in the CDR3. The CDR3 DNA reads TGTGCCACCAACAGCGAGAGACAGGGTCGACTGTTTTTT. This encodes CATNSERQGRLFF.

The rearrangement joins TRBV5-1 to TRBJ2-3, with TRBD2 as a possible D gene (5 bases). Germline V gene data show CDR1 as SGHRS and CDR2 as YFSETQ. Trimming stripped 4 bases from V and 5 bases from J, with 14 bases between. This CDR3 is built from 14 residues. CDR3 region: CASSPDHAGDTQYF. In nucleotides, the CDR3 is TGCGCCAGCAGCCCTGACCATGCGGGAGATACGCAGTATTTT.

The chain couples TRBV6-6 to TRBJ1-4, with D possibly being TRBD1 (5 bases). This CDR3 comprises 14 residues. Germline V lookup: CDR1 MNHNY, CDR2 SVGAGI (reference sequence). V lost 8 bases to trimming and J lost 3 bases, with 13 bases between them. In nucleotides, the CDR3 is TGTGCCAGCGGGGATGGGGGGGCTAATGAAAAACTGTTTTTT. Amino acids: CASGDGGANEKLFF.

The rearrangement uses TRBV10-3 and TRBJ1-5; 8 bases agree with TRBD1. This CDR3 is 14 amino acids long. Germline CDR1 reads ENHRY; CDR2 reads SYGVKD. Germline trimming cut 8 bases from V and 7 bases from J; bases unmatched to any gene: 10. DNA of the CDR3: TGTGCCATCGGCCAACTGACAGGGGAGCAGCCCCAGCATTTT. Translating gives CAIGQLTGEQPQHF.

This sequence joins TRBV27 and TRBJ1-1; 10 bases agree with TRBD1. The CDR3 runs 20 residues. With 4 bases clipped from V and 2 bases from J, the junction kept 19 bases outside the gene matches. Looked up from germline, CDR1 is MNHEY and CDR2 is SMNVEV (reference sequence). DNA of the CDR3: TGTGCCAGCAGTTCGGGGGACAGGGGACAATGGGGAATGGGAAACACTGAAGCTTTCTTT. Translation gives CASSSGDRGQWGMGNTEAFF.

The chain's CDR3 is CATSEGGGNQPQHF. CDR3 nucleotide sequence: TGTGCCACCAGCGAGGGAGGCGGCAATCAGCCCCAGCATTTT. This chain connects TRBV2 to TRBJ1-5; D is ambiguous. Germline V gene sequence: CDR1 SNHLY, CDR2 FYNNEI. The germline V and J ends were trimmed by 10 bases and 2 bases, with 15 bases remaining between them. The CDR3 consists of 14 residues.

The V gene is TRBV6-6, the J gene TRBJ2-7, with 8 bases fitting TRBD1. Germline V gives CDR1 MNHNY, CDR2 SVGAGI (reference sequence). There are 14 residues in the CDR3. V shed 4 bases and J 0 bases; nucleotides not matched to a gene: 2. CDR3 sequence: CASSLDRASYEQYF. CDR3 in DNA: TGTGCCAGCAGTTTGGACAGGGCCTCCTACGAGCAGTACTTC.

The J gene is TRBJ2-5, the V gene TRBV5-1; D remains unclear. Trimming stripped 2 bases from V and 0 bases from J, with 8 bases between. Germline CDR1 and CDR2: SGHRS and YFSETQ. The CDR3 is 14 residues long. CDR3 sequence reads: CASSLTGYQETQYF. The CDR3 nucleotides read TGCGCCAGCAGCTTAACGGGTTACCAAGAGACCCAGTACTTC.

This chain connects TRBV19 to TRBJ1-6, with 7 nucleotides matching TRBD1. V trimming: 5 bases; J trimming: 0 bases; junction bases outside the gene matches: 10. CDR3 size: 18 residues. Germline CDR1 reads LNHDA; CDR2 reads SQIVND (reference sequence). Written as DNA, the CDR3 is TGTGCCAGTAGTCGCCGGACAGGCAGGAGCTCCTATAATTCACCCCTCCACTTT. It is translated as CASSRRTGRSSYNSPLHF.

V usage is TRBV7-8 and J usage is TRBJ1-2; TRBD1 is a possible D gene (5 bases). The germline V gene has CDR1 SGHVS and CDR2 FQNEAQ. The length of the CDR3 is 13 residues. V lost 8 bases, J lost 1 base, and 11 bases lay in between. CDR3 nucleotide sequence: TGTGCCAGCGGCCAGGGAGGTAACTATGGCTACACCTTC. Protein sequence: CASGQGGNYGYTF.

V and J are TRBV6-5 and TRBJ2-7; tentative D call: TRBD2 (6 bases). This CDR3 has 14 amino acids. V lost 11 bases and J lost 4, with 21 bases in between. Germline CDR1 MNHEY, CDR2 SVGAGI. In nucleotides, the CDR3 is TGTGCCTGCCGGGGGTCGGTAAGAATTTACGAGCAGTACTTC. Protein: CACRGSVRIYEQYF.

The count of this clone is one. This rearrangement joins TRBV15 to TRBJ2-7; D gene unclear. The CDR3 is made up of 15 amino acids. Deletions cut 0 bases from V and 0 bases from J, with 9 bases between. Germline CDR1 LNHNV, CDR2 YYDKDF (reference sequence). CDR3 in DNA: TGTGCCACCAGCAGAGATCCAGGTACCTCCTACGAGCAGTACTTC. Translation gives CATSRDPGTSYEQYF. Complete variable domain (other parts from reference TRBV15 and TRBJ2-7): DAMVIQNPRYQVTQFGKPVTLSCSQTLNHNVMYWYQQKSSQAPKLLFHYYDKDFNNEADTPDNFQSRRPNTSFCFLDIRSPGLGDTAMYLCATSRDPGTSYEQYFGPGTRLTVT.

The rearrangement links TRBV5-1 to TRBJ1-1, with TRBD1 matching over 7 bases. The CDR3 covers 13 residues. Trimming cost V 3 bases and J 3 bases; bases outside gene matches: 2. Germline CDR1 SGHRS, CDR2 YFSETQ. The CDR3 DNA reads as TGCGCCAGCAGCTGGGACAGTCACACTGAAGCTTTCTTT. As protein: CASSWDSHTEAFF.

The genes are TRBV6-5 and TRBJ1-1; TRBD1 is a possible D gene (5 bases). The CDR3 is made up of 14 amino acids. CDR1 MNHEY and CDR2 SVGAGI come from the germline V gene. The ends were cut back, 2 bases at V and 5 bases at J, with 12 bases in the middle. The CDR3: CASSYSRVWTEAFF. In DNA form, the CDR3 reads TGTGCCAGCAGTTACAGCAGGGTCTGGACTGAAGCTTTCTTT.

This clone has only a few counts. This chain connects TRBV19 to TRBJ2-1; perhaps TRBD2 as D (5 bases). Deletions cut 6 bases from V and 5 bases from J, with 17 bases between. The germline V gene encodes CDR1 LNHDA and CDR2 SQIVND (reference sequence). This CDR3 comprises 15 residues. The CDR3 spells CASRTAASRHNEQFF. The CDR3 nucleotides are TGTGCCAGTAGAACAGCGGCCAGCCGACACAATGAGCAGTTCTTC.

The chain couples TRBV4-1 to TRBJ1-6; D is possibly TRBD1 (5 bases). The germline V gene has CDR1 MGHRA and CDR2 YSYEKL. V gave up 0 bases and J gave up 9 bases, with 12 bases separating them. The CDR3 covers 15 residues. In DNA form, the CDR3 reads TGCGCCAGCAGCCAAGATGGGGGGGGTGCTTCACCCCTCCACTTT. Its translation is CASSQDGGGASPLHF.

V gene TRBV28 combines with J gene TRBJ1-2; D is perhaps TRBD1 (5 bases). Between the trimmed V and J ends, which lost 5 bases and 4 bases, there was a span of 8 bases. Germline V gene lookup returns CDR1 MDHEN and CDR2 SYDVKM. The CDR3 runs to 12 residues. The CDR3 sequence: CASSAGRYGYTF. The DNA for the CDR3 is TGTGCCAGCAGTGCGGGACGCTATGGCTACACCTTC.

V gene TRBV2 combines with J gene TRBJ2-1, with 10 positions matching TRBD2. CDR1 is SNHLY, CDR2 FYNNEI, per germline. The CDR3 sequence is 15 residues long. Trimming removed 4 bases from V and 4 bases from J; junction bases left unmatched: 4. The chain's CDR3 is CASSGLLAGYNEQFF. As DNA, the CDR3 is TGTGCCAGCAGTGGATTACTAGCGGGGTACAATGAGCAGTTCTTC.

The chain recombines TRBV2 with TRBJ1-6; TRBD1 matches 7 bases. The CDR3 runs 15 residues. V lost 7 bases, J lost 4 bases, and 7 bases stayed unmatched. CDR1 is SNHLY and CDR2 is FYNNEI in the germline V gene. The CDR3 protein is CASMTGNTYNSPLHF. The CDR3 DNA sequence: TGTGCCAGCATGACAGGGAATACGTATAATTCACCCCTCCACTTT.

This clone was counted between two and nine times. The chain is built from TRBV4-1 and TRBJ2-7, with D perhaps matching TRBD2 (5 bases). Trimming took off 0 bases at V and 3 bases at J, with 12 bases between the two ends. Germline V gives CDR1 MGHRA, CDR2 YSYEKL. This CDR3 has 15 residues. The CDR3 bases are TGCGCCAGCAGCCAAGACCCGGCGGCGGGCTACGAGCAGTACTTC. This sequence encodes CASSQDPAAGYEQYF.

V and J are TRBV27 and TRBJ2-7, with D possibly being TRBD2 (5 bases). The CDR3 runs to 12 residues. V lost 2 bases and J 5 bases, leaving 7 bases between the germline ends. Germline V gene data show CDR1 as MNHEY and CDR2 as SMNVEV (reference sequence). The CDR3 DNA reads TGTGCCAGCAGTTTACCGGGGAACGAGCAGTACTTC. Its protein is CASSLPGNEQYF.

This chain connects TRBV7-9 to TRBJ2-2, with D unclear. The CDR3 runs to 16 residues. Germline-derived CDR1 and CDR2 are SEHNR and FQNEAQ (reference sequence). The germline V and J ends were trimmed by 5 bases and 1 base, with 14 bases remaining between them. This CDR3 is CASSPQSPGNTGELFF. The CDR3 DNA reads as TGTGCCAGCAGCCCACAGAGCCCTGGGAACACCGGGGAGCTGTTTTTT.

The chain carries TRBV6-6 and TRBJ1-2; TRBD1 matches at 7 bases. Germline CDR1 and CDR2: MNHNY and SVGAGI (reference sequence). The CDR3 has 17 residues. J was trimmed by 0 bases and V by 5 bases; bases with no gene match: 12. CDR3 nucleotide sequence: TGTGCCAGCAGTCGCTCACTTACAGGGGCCGCTAACTATGGCTACACCTTC. This sequence encodes CASSRSLTGAANYGYTF.

This chain joins TRBV5-4 and TRBJ1-3; the D gene is possibly TRBD1 (5 bases). The CDR3 is 13 residues long. Germline CDR1 SGHNT, CDR2 YYREEE (reference sequence). Trimming took off 3 bases at V and 3 bases at J, with 7 bases between the two ends. DNA for the CDR3: TGTGCCAGCAGCTGGGGGGGTGGAAACACCATATATTTT. Amino acid sequence: CASSWGGGNTIYF.

The V gene is TRBV19, the J gene TRBJ1-3, with a tentative D call TRBD1 (5 bases). With 8 bases removed from V and 4 bases from J, the gap between germline ends came to 21 bases. The CDR3 length is 16 residues. In germline, CDR1 is LNHDA, CDR2 SQIVND (reference sequence). The chain's CDR3 is CASSTAEGSRGNTIYF. The DNA of the CDR3 is TGTGCCAGTTCGACAGCAGAAGGTTCAAGGGGAAACACCATATATTTT.